The next 9 T cell receptor beta chains were all read from a single sample in a study of Graves' ophthalmopathy and Graves' hyperthyroidism. TCR beta CDR3 amplification used RNA transcripts. RT-PCR with HTBI primers came first, then second-round multiplex PCR. One entry per CDR3 protein results from TCRdb running MiXCR on the multiplex PCR reads. The sample has about 740,000 distinct CDR3 sequences, around 40% seen once. Sample: peripheral blood. These receptors were collected from an adult man with Graves' ophthalmopathy.

The chain recombines TRBV9 with TRBJ2-7, with D maybe TRBD1 (5 bases). The V end lost 4 bases, the J end lost 1 base, and 15 bases lay between the germline ends. This CDR3 has 15 residues. CDR1 and CDR2 (germline): SGDLS, YYNGEE. CDR3 in amino acids: CASSPQQEFSYEQYF. The CDR3, as DNA: TGTGCCAGCAGCCCACAACAGGAATTTTCCTACGAGCAGTACTTC. The complete variable domain, with remaining parts taken from reference TRBV9 and TRBJ2-7, reads DSGVTQTPKHLITATGQRVTLRCSPRSGDLSVYWYQQSLDQGLQFLIQYYNGEERAKGNILERFSAQQFPDLHSELNLSSLELGDSALYFCASSPQQEFSYEQYFGPGTRLTVT.

V gene TRBV7-2 combines with J gene TRBJ1-1; D remains unclear. CDR1 and CDR2 (germline): SGHTA, FQGNSA. The CDR3 runs 14 residues. V was cut by 3 bases and J by 4 bases, with 12 bases left in between. CDR3 region: CASSFIAGGTEAFF. Here the CDR3 DNA reads TGTGCCAGCAGCTTCATAGCGGGAGGCACTGAAGCTTTCTTT.

This clonotype has at least ten counts. The rearrangement links TRBV29-1 to TRBJ1-2; D remains ambiguous. This CDR3 spans 14 amino acids. Trimming pared 6 bases from V and 2 bases from J, leaving 16 bases between. Germline CDR1 is SQVTM and CDR2 is ANQGSEA. CDR3 residues: CSVPSRTENYGYTF. As DNA, the CDR3 is TGCAGCGTCCCCTCACGGACGGAGAACTATGGCTACACCTTC.

The chain uses TRBV7-8 and TRBJ1-5, with D possibly being TRBD1 (5 bases). The germline V and J ends were trimmed by 2 bases and 4 bases, with 15 bases remaining between them. Germline V lookup: CDR1 SGHVS, CDR2 FQNEAQ. The CDR3 is 16 amino acids. CDR3 in amino acids: CASSLSRQGTNQPQHF. The CDR3 region has the DNA TGTGCCAGCAGCTTATCAAGGCAGGGCACTAATCAGCCCCAGCATTTT.

Comments on this clonotype: One end of the junction does not line up with germline, which may come from a read error. The chain uses TRBV10-2 and TRBJ1-5; 7 nucleotides align to TRBD1. Germline CDR1 reads WSHSY; CDR2 reads SAAADI. The CDR3 sequence is 15 residues long. CDR3 loop: CAGSESGGGGQPQHF. CDR3 sequence (DNA): TGCGCCGGCAGTGAGTCGGGAGGGGGCGGGCAGCCCCAGCATTTT.

The chain employs TRBV7-9 and TRBJ1-4; possible D gene TRBD1, 6 bases. V lost 5 bases and J 7 bases, leaving 20 bases between the germline ends. In germline, CDR1 is SEHNR, CDR2 FQNEAQ (reference sequence). The CDR3 contains 16 residues. CDR3 loop: CASSPGVKGVVEKLFF. The CDR3 bases are TGTGCCAGCAGCCCCGGAGTGAAGGGGGTGGTTGAAAAACTGTTTTTT.

Turning to this clonotype: This may stem from a read error, because a much larger clone lies one nucleotide away. This sequence joins TRBV7-2 and TRBJ2-7; D gene ambiguous. CDR1 and CDR2 (germline): SGHTA, FQGNSA. The length of the CDR3 is 12 residues. This chain's CDR3 is CANSFPSYEQYF. The CDR3 DNA reads TGTGCCAACAGCTTCCCCTCCTACGAGCAGTACTTC.

This clonotype is a singleton in its sample. The chain employs TRBV3-1 and TRBJ2-5, with 11 bases fitting TRBD2. The CDR3 is 16 amino acids. Germline assignment: CDR1 LGHDT and CDR2 YNNKEL (reference sequence). V lost 4 bases and J lost 7; bases outside the gene matches: 11. The CDR3: CASSPQTSGSTRTQYF. CDR3 DNA: TGTGCCAGCAGCCCGCAAACTAGCGGGAGTACGAGGACCCAGTACTTC.

As concerns this clonotype: A junction end diverges from the germline sequence, so it may reflect a read error. The rearrangement links TRBV7-9 to TRBJ1-1; D uncertain. CDR3 length: 13 amino acids. In germline, CDR1 is SEHNR, CDR2 FQNEAQ (reference sequence). This CDR3 is CTSSQDRSTEAFF. Written as DNA, the CDR3 is TGCACCAGCAGCCAAGATCGGTCCACTGAAGCTTTCTTT.